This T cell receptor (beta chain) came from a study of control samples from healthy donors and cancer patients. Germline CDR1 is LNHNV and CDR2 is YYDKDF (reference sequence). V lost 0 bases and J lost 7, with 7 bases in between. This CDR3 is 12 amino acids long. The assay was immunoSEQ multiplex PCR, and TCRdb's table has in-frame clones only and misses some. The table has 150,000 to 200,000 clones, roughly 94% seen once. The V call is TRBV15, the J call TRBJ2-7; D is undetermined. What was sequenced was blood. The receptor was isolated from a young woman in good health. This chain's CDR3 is CATSRDTREQYF. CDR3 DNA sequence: TGTGCCACCAGCAGAGACACACGGGAGCAGTACTTC. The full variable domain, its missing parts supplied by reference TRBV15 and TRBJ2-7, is DAMVIQNPRYQVTQFGKPVTLSCSQTLNHNVMYWYQQKSSQAPKLLFHYYDKDFNNEADTPDNFQSRRPNTSFCFLDIRSPGLGDTAMYLCATSRDTREQYFGPGTRLTVT.